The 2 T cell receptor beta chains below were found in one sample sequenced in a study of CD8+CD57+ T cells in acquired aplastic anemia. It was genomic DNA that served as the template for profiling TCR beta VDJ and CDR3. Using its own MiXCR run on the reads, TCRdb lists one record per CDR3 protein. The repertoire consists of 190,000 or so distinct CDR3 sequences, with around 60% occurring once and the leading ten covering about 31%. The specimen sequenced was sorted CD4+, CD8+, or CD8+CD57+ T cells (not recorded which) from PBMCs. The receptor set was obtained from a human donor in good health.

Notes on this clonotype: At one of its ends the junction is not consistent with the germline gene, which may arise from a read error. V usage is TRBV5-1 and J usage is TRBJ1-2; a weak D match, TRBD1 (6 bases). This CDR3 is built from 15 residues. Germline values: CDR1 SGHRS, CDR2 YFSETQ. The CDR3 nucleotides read TGTGCCAGCAGTTTAGCCGGCTCCGGGGGCAGGGGCTACACCTTC. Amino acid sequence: CASSLAGSGGRGYTF.

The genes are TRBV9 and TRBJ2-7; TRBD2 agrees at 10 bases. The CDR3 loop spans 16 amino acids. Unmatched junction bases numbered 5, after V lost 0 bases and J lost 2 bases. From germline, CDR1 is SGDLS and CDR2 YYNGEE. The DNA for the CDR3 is TGTGCCAGCAGCGTAGTAGCGGGAGGAGGTGCCTACGAGCAGTACTTC. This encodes CASSVVAGGGAYEQYF.